The 7 T cell receptor beta chains below were found in one sample sequenced in a study of molecular identifiers for immune sequencing clone quantification. One entry per CDR3 protein results from TCRdb running MiXCR on the PCR reads. The sample comprises hundreds of thousands of distinct CDR3 sequences, around 25% of which are singletons, and 0.7% to 0.95% rests with the top ten. The source material was naive CD8+ T cells from blood, with Jurkat cell RNA spiked in. Stated subset: FACS-sorted CD8+CD4-CCR7+CD45RA+ naive T cells. Receptors were obtained from a human donor in good health. Some libraries in this study had Jurkat cell RNA spiked in.

On this clonotype: This may arise from a read error, as a much more abundant clone is one base away. V usage is TRBV27 and J usage is TRBJ2-3; TRBD1 agrees at 7 bases. The CDR3 length is 16 residues. The germline V gene has CDR1 MNHEY and CDR2 SMNVEV (reference sequence). The CDR3 here is CASSLLSHRGSDTRYF. The DNA for the CDR3 is TGTGCCAGCAGTCTACTATCCCACAGGGGATCAGATACGCGGTATTTT.

The genes are TRBV27 and TRBJ2-7; 9 bases align to TRBD1. V shed 0 bases, J shed 12 bases, and the junction held 6 bases outside the gene matches. The V gene's germline CDR1 is MNHEY and CDR2 SMNVEV (reference sequence). This CDR3 contains 13 residues. CDR3 amino acids: CASSLSIGQGLYF. CDR3 DNA sequence: TGTGCCAGCAGTTTATCGATCGGACAGGGGCTGTACTTC.

The rearrangement joins TRBV10-3 to TRBJ2-3; D unresolved. Germline CDR1 reads ENHRY; CDR2 reads SYGVKD. With 2 bases removed from V and 4 bases from J, the gap between germline ends came to 22 bases. The CDR3 runs 18 residues. The CDR3 DNA follows: TGTGCCATCAGTGAGCCTGTAGGCGGCGGTGCCTACGCAGATACGCAGTATTTT. Its protein product is CAISEPVGGGAYADTQYF.

A few counts support this clonotype. The chain uses TRBV7-9 and TRBJ2-5; 7 bases are a match to TRBD2. Germline V lookup: CDR1 SEHNR, CDR2 FQNEAQ (reference sequence). V was clipped by 0 bases and J by 5 bases; unmatched bases: 6. This CDR3 is 15 amino acids long. CDR3 loop: CASSLALGGKETQYF. The CDR3 DNA reads TGTGCCAGCAGCTTAGCGCTGGGGGGGAAGGAGACCCAGTACTTC.

This chain connects TRBV2 to TRBJ2-3; TRBD2 matches 7 bases. The CDR3 has 14 amino acids. Germline V gene data show CDR1 as SNHLY and CDR2 as FYNNEI. The V segment lost 2 bases and the J segment 3 bases; nucleotides outside the gene matches: 2. The CDR3 nucleotides are TGTGCCAGCAGTGAAAAGGGAGGGACAGATACGCAGTATTTT. Translating gives CASSEKGGTDTQYF. The variable domain in full, with the rest retrieved from reference TRBV2 and TRBJ2-3, is EPEVTQTPSHQVTQMGQEVILRCVPISNHLYFYWYRQILGQKVEFLVSFYNNEISEKSEIFDDQFSVERPDGSNFTLKIRSTKLEDSAMYFCASSEKGGTDTQYFGPGTRLTVL.

The chain couples TRBV21-1 to TRBJ1-1; the table's D call TRBD1 went unverified against the DNA. TRBV21-1 is a pseudogene. The CDR3 totals 15 residues. The CDR3, as DNA: TGTGCCATCCCATCGCCGGGGGGCGCGGACACTGAAGCTTTCTTT. Translating it yields CAIPSPGGADTEAFF.

Points on this clonotype: One base away lies a much larger clone, so this may be a sequencing read error. The chain couples TRBV5-6 to TRBJ1-2; weak D call: TRBD1 (6 bases). V was trimmed by 5 bases and J by 3 bases, leaving 11 bases between them. Germline V gene sequence: CDR1 SGHDT, CDR2 YYEEEE. The CDR3 runs 13 residues. CDR3 DNA: TGTGCCAGCAGGCAGGGGATAGACTATGGCTACACCTTC. This sequence encodes CASRQGIDYGYTF. Using reference TRBV5-6 and TRBJ1-2 for the parts outside the CDR3, the full variable domain is DAGVTQSPTHLIKTRGQQVTLRCSPKSGHDTVSWYQQALGQGPQFIFQYYEEEERQRGNFPDRFSGHQFPNYSSELNVNALLLGDSALYLCASRQGIDYGYTFGSGTRLTVV.